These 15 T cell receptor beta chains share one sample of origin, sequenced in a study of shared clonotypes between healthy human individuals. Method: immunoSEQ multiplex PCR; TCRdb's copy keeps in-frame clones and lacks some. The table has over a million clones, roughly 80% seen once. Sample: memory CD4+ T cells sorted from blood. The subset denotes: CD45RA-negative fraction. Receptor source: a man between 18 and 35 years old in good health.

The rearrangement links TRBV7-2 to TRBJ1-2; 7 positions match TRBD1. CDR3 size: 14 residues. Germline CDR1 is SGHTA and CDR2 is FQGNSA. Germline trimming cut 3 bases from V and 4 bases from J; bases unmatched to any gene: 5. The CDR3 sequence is CASSFTTGIYGYTF. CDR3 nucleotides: TGTGCCAGCAGCTTCACGACAGGGATCTATGGCTACACCTTC.

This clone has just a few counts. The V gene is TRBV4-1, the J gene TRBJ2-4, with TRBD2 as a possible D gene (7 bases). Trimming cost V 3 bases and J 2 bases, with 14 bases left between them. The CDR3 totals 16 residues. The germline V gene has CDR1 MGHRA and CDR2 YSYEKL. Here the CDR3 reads CASSQTGGGSKNIQYF. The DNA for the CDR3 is TGCGCCAGCAGCCAGACAGGCGGGGGCTCCAAAAACATTCAGTACTTC.

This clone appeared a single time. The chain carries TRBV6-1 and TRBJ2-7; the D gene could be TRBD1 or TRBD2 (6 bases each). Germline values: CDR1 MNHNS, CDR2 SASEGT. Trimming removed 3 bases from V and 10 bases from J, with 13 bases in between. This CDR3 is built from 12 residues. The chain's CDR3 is CASSDLGGNQYF. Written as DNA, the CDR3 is TGTGCCAGCAGTGACCTAGGGGGGAACCAGTACTTC.

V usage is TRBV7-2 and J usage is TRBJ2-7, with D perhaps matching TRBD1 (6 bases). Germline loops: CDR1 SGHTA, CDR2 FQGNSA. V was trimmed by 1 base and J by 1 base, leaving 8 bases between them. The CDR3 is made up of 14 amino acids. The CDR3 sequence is CASSLGTVSYEQYF. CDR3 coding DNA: TGTGCCAGCAGCTTAGGGACAGTATCCTACGAGCAGTACTTC.

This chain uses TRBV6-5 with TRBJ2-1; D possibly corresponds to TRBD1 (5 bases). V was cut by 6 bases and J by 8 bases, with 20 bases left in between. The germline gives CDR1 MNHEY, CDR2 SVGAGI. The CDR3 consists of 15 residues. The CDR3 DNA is TGTGCCAGCAGCCTCTTAAACGTTGGGGCTCATGAGCAGTTCTTC. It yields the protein CASSLLNVGAHEQFF.

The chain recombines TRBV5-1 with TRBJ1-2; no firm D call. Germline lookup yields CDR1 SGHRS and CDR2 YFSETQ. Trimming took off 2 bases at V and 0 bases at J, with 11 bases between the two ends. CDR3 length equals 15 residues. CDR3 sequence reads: CASSFHGNTNYGYTF. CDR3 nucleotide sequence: TGCGCCAGCAGCTTTCACGGAAATACTAACTATGGCTACACCTTC.

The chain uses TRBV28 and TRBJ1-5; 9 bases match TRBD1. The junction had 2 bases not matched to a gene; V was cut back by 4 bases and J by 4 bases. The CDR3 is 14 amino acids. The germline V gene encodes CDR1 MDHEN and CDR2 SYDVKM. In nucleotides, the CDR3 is TGTGCCAGCAGTTCGGGGACAGGGAATCAGCCCCAGCATTTT. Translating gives CASSSGTGNQPQHF.

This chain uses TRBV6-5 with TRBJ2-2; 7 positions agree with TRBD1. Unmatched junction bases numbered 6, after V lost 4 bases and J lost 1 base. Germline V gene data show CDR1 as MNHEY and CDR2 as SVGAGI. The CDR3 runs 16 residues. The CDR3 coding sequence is TGTGCCAGCAGTTTTGGACAGGCCGGGAACACCGGGGAGCTGTTTTTT. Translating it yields CASSFGQAGNTGELFF.

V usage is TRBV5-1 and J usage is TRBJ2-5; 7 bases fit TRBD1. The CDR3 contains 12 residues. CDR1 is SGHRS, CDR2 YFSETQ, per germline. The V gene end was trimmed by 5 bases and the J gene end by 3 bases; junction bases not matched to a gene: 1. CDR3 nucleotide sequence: TGCGCCAGCAGAACAGGGGAAGAGACCCAGTACTTC. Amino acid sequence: CASRTGEETQYF.

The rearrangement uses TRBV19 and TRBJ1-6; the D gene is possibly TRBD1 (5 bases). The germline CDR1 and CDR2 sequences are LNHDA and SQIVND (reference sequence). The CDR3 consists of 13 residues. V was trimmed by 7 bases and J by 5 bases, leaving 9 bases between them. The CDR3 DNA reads TGTGCCAGTAAGGCCAGGGATAATTCACCCCTCCACTTT. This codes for CASKARDNSPLHF.

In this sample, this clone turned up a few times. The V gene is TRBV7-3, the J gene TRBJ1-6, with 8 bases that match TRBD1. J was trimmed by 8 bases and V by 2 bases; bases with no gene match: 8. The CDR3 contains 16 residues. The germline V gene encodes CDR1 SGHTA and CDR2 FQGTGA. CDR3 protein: CASSLAGQGRHSPLHF. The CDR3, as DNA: TGTGCCAGCAGCTTAGCCGGACAGGGAAGGCATTCACCCCTCCACTTT. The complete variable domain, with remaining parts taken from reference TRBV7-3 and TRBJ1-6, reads GAGVSQTPSNKVTEKGKYVELRCDPISGHTALYWYRQSLGQGPEFLIYFQGTGAADDSGLPNDRFFAVRPEGSVSTLKIQRTERGDSAVYLCASSLAGQGRHSPLHFGNGTRLTVT.

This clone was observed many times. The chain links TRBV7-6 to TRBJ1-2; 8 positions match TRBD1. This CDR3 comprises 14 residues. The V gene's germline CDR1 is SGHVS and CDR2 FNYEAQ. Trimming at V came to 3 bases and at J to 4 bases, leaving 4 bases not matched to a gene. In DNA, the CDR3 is TGTGCCAGCAGCTTGGACACAGGGGGCTATGGCTACACCTTC. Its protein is CASSLDTGGYGYTF.

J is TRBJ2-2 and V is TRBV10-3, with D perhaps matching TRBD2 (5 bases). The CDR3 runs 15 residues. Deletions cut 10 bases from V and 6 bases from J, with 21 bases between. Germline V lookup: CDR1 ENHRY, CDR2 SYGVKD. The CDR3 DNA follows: TGTGCCACCCACGGCAGAGAGAGCGGCGCCGGGGAGCTGTTTTTT. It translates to CATHGRESGAGELFF.

CDR3 DNA: TGTGCCAGCAGCAGAGCCCGGGAGCCCTCCTCCTACAATGAGCAGTTCTTC. Translated, it gives CASSRAREPSSYNEQFF. The rearrangement joins TRBV7-2 to TRBJ2-1; a weak D match, TRBD2 (6 bases). CDR1 SGHTA and CDR2 FQGNSA come from the germline V gene. The length of the CDR3 is 17 residues. Trimming shortened V by 5 bases and J by 0 bases, and 17 bases separated the two germline ends.

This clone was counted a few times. The CDR3: CASSAGRNQPQHF. For the CDR3, the DNA is TGTGCCAGCAGTGCTGGCCGAAATCAGCCCCAGCATTTT. The chain couples TRBV2 to TRBJ1-5, with D hard to call. Trimming removed 4 bases at V and 4 bases at J, with 8 bases between. Germline V lookup: CDR1 SNHLY, CDR2 FYNNEI. There are 13 residues in the CDR3. Filled out from reference TRBV2 and TRBJ1-5, the complete variable domain reads EPEVTQTPSHQVTQMGQEVILRCVPISNHLYFYWYRQILGQKVEFLVSFYNNEISEKSEIFDDQFSVERPDGSNFTLKIRSTKLEDSAMYFCASSAGRNQPQHFGDGTRLSIL.